This TCR beta chain was profiled in a study of patients and donors after allogeneic stem cell transplantation. This clonotype was seen repeatedly, ten times or more. In TCRdb, the RT-PCR reads were re-called with MiXCR into one record per CDR3 protein. Of 16,000 or so distinct CDR3 sequences detected, under 30% appear once; the ten largest clones hold 35% to 45%. V dropped 6 bases and J dropped 3 bases, with 20 bases sitting between them. Germline CDR1 SNHLY, CDR2 FYNNEI. This CDR3 has 16 residues. This TCR came from a human donor who was either an allogeneic HSCT recipient or a stem cell or donor lymphocyte infusion donor (not recorded which). It is not recorded whose cells these are; they may come from a transplant donor. The sample comprised blood, either unsorted or a sorted T cell fraction (not recorded which). This chain connects TRBV2 to TRBJ1-1; possibly TRBD1 for D (6 bases). The CDR3 loop is CASSGQRVGRDTEAFF. CDR3 bases: TGTGCCAGCAGCGGACAGCGAGTTGGGCGGGACACTGAAGCTTTCTTT.